The rows below give T cell receptor beta chains drawn from one sample of a study of human T cells and chemical hapten exposure. One entry per CDR3 protein, called by TCRdb with MiXCR from the RACE reads. The sample lists more than 95,000 distinct CDR3 sequences, around 10% occurring once. The sequenced sample was whole blood, obtained in connection with sensitization to the hapten diphenylcyclopropenone (DPC). All receptors come from a woman aged 45-59 years with alopecia areata. Some clones in this sample may be carry-over from other donors' samples. Each CDR3 is given with its conserved first and last residue. The D gene is left open where the match is weak. Size is omitted from some rows. Given values are once, few, many or a class for expanded clones.

TRBD1,TRBV20-1,.,15,TRBJ1-1,TGCAGTGCTAGAGCGTCACCAGGGGGCCGTACTGAAGCTTTCTTT,CSARASPGGRTEAFF
.,TRBV24-1,.,13,TRBJ1-2,TGTACCACCAGTGATTGGACCGCGCAGGGCTACACCTTC,CTTSDWTAQGYTF
.,TRBV12-3/TRBV12-4,many,14,TRBJ2-1,TGTGCCAGCGCCTACCAAGCGTTAAGGGAAAAGCAGTTCTTC,CASAYQALREKQFF
.,TRBV6-6,many,10,TRBJ1-3,TGTGCCAGCGGAAAGAACACCATATATTTT,CASGKNTIYF
TRBD1,TRBV20-1,many,13,TRBJ1-2,TGCAGTGCAGGGGGACAGGGTTTCTATGGCTACACCTTC,CSAGGQGFYGYTF
TRBD1,TRBV12-3/TRBV12-4,few,13,TRBJ1-2,TGTGCCAGCAACGAGCAGGGGGCAGGCGGCTACACCTTC,CASNEQGAGGYTF
.,TRBV20-1,many,14,TRBJ2-1,TGCAGTGCTAGAGATAGAGTTGGGCACAATGAGCAGTTCTTC,CSARDRVGHNEQFF
.,TRBV3-1,.,14,TRBJ2-1,TGTGCCAGCAGCCTCCATGGGACCTACAATGAGCAGTTCTTC,CASSLHGTYNEQFF
.,TRBV7-9,few,15,TRBJ2-1,TGTGCCAGCAGCTTAGTCCACGGACTTAAGAATGAGCAGTTCTTC,CASSLVHGLKNEQFF
.,TRBV9,few,13,TRBJ2-5,TGTGCCAGCAGCGTAGACTTCCAAGAGACCCAGTACTTC,CASSVDFQETQYF
.,TRBV12-3/TRBV12-4,.,13,TRBJ2-4,TGTGCCAGCACCCCCCTCCGGGGTGACATTCAGTACTTC,CASTPLRGDIQYF
TRBD1,TRBV20-1,.,16,TRBJ1-6,TGCAGTGCGGCAACACCAGGGGGCTCCTATAATTCACCCCTCCACTTT,CSAATPGGSYNSPLHF
TRBD1,TRBV10-3,many,15,TRBJ1-2,TGTGCCATCAGTGCTAGACAGGGCTCCTTCTATGGCTACACCTTC,CAISARQGSFYGYTF
.,TRBV28,many,13,TRBJ2-6,TGTGCCAGCACCCTCTCTGGGGCCAACGTCCTGACTTTC,CASTLSGANVLTF
.,TRBV5-4,many,13,TRBJ2-1,TGTGCCAGCAGCTACCAGGAAATCAATGAGCAGTTCTTC,CASSYQEINEQFF
TRBD1,TRBV7-9,many,15,TRBJ1-5,TGTGCCAGCAGTCTCGGGACAGGGGGTAATCAGCCCCAGCATTTT,CASSLGTGGNQPQHF
.,TRBV11-2,many,15,TRBJ2-5,TGTGCCAGCAGTTTTAACGGAGGGCACCAAGAGACCCAGTACTTC,CASSFNGGHQETQYF
.,TRBV24-1,few,14,TRBJ2-5,TGTGCCACCAGTTTCGGGGGATCTAAAGAGACCCAGTACTTC,CATSFGGSKETQYF
.,TRBV12-3/TRBV12-4,many,13,TRBJ1-2,TGTGCCAGCAGGGACATGGGGAACTATGGCTACACCTTC,CASRDMGNYGYTF
.,TRBV20-1,many,14,TRBJ1-2,TGCAGTGCTAGAGCCCCAGGGCTTCCCTATGGCTACACCTTC,CSARAPGLPYGYTF
.,TRBV28,many,15,TRBJ2-7,TGTGCCAGCAGTTTGGGTCAACAGGGACCCTACGAGCAGTACTTC,CASSLGQQGPYEQYF
.,TRBV27,many,13,TRBJ1-5,TGTGCCAGCGGACGAGACTGGAATCAGCCCCAGCATTTT,CASGRDWNQPQHF
TRBD2,TRBV6-2/TRBV6-3,few,13,TRBJ2-2,TGTGCCACCATTACTAGCGGTAACGGGGAGCTGTTTTTT,CATITSGNGELFF
TRBD2,TRBV11-2,few,17,TRBJ2-7,TGTGCCAGCAGCGCCTCATACGGGGGGATTAGCTCCTACGAGCAGTACTTC,CASSASYGGISSYEQYF
.,TRBV13,.,15,TRBJ1-1,TGTGCCAGCAGCTTAGGGAAGGACGGGAAGACTGAAGCTTTCTTT,CASSLGKDGKTEAFF
.,TRBV28,few,15,TRBJ1-1,TGTGCCAGCAGTTTAAGGGTTAACTGGAACACTGAAGCTTTCTTT,CASSLRVNWNTEAFF
.,TRBV25-1,many,13,TRBJ1-1,TGTGCCAGCAGTCATACACAGGGCACTGAAGCTTTCTTT,CASSHTQGTEAFF
TRBD1,TRBV9,once,18,TRBJ1-1,TGTGCCAGCAGCGTATTGGGACAGGGAGGATCTTTGAACACTGAAGCTTTCTTT,CASSVLGQGGSLNTEAFF
.,TRBV27,.,16,TRBJ1-2,TGTGCCAGCACCGCAGGCTCGTACAGAACTAACTATGGCTACACCTTC,CASTAGSYRTNYGYTF
.,TRBV6-5,.,15,TRBJ1-2,TGTGCCAGCAGTACTGCAGGGTTGTTAAACTATGGCTACACCTTC,CASSTAGLLNYGYTF
.,TRBV12-3/TRBV12-4,.,15,TRBJ2-7,TGTGCCAGCAGTCCCGCGACAGTTATGGGGGACGAGCAGTACTTC,CASSPATVMGDEQYF
.,TRBV28,many,14,TRBJ2-3,TGTGCCAGCAGTTTGGGGCCCCAGGGGAATACGCAGTATTTT,CASSLGPQGNTQYF
.,TRBV7-2,many,17,TRBJ2-2,TGTGCCAGCAGCCCTAAGATCCGGGTCCCGAACACCGGGGAGCTGTTTTTT,CASSPKIRVPNTGELFF
TRBD2,TRBV2,many,14,TRBJ2-7,TGTGCCAGCAGAGATAGCGGGAGTCTATACGAGCAGTACTTC,CASRDSGSLYEQYF
.,TRBV20-1,many,14,TRBJ2-1,TGCAGTGCTAGCCTAGCGTCCACCTACAATGAGCAGTTCTTC,CSASLASTYNEQFF
.,TRBV7-2,.,13,TRBJ1-2,TGTGCCAGCAGCTTCCAGGCTAACTATGGCTACACCTTC,CASSFQANYGYTF